The source of this T cell receptor (beta chain) is a study of T cells in Graves' hyperthyroidism and ophthalmopathy. Across the whole study: Upon initial diagnosis and before any treatment, peripheral blood was collected.

It was RNA transcripts that yielded the amplified TCR beta CDR3 regions. With the HTBI primer set, the TCR CDR3 went through a first round of RT-PCR. Via MiXCR, TCRdb re-called the multiplex PCR reads, giving one row per CDR3 protein. The profile shows 300,000 to 350,000 distinct CDR3 sequences, over 20% of them singletons. Stable Graves' hyperthyroidism meant no ophthalmopathy progression within 18 months. PBMCs were obtained from 10 ml fresh peripheral blood. V was clipped by 5 bases and J by 9 bases, with 12 bases between them. From germline, CDR1 is SGHRS and CDR2 YFSETQ. The CDR3 length is 11 residues. This clonotype has only a few counts.

Specimen: blood. The clonotype originates from a woman in her forties or fifties with Graves' hyperthyroidism. The gene calls are TRBV5-1 and TRBJ2-7; the D gene could be TRBD1 or TRBD2 (5 bases each). The DNA for the CDR3 is TGCGCCAGCAGTTCCGGGGCTGGGCAGTACTTC. Translating it yields CASSSGAGQYF.